This T cell receptor beta chain was identified during a study of OX40 agonist ivuxolimab in advanced cancers. Whole-study results and caveats: Several nonresponders also turned out to have low normalized T-cell clonal expansion. Among T cells, CD8+ cells averaged more expanded clones than CD4+ cells.

Repertoires were generated with immunoSEQ multiplex PCR, while TCRdb's copy carries only in-frame clones and drops some. The table lists about 35,000 clones, approximately 90% of them singletons. For this clone: Its specificity is not known.

Germline trimming cut 1 base from V and 3 bases from J; bases unmatched to any gene: 6. The CDR3 loop spans 15 amino acids. Germline CDR1 SGHDN, CDR2 FVKESK. The chain joins TRBV14 to TRBJ2-7; the match to TRBD1 covers 7 bases. The starting material was CD4+ or CD8+ T cells sorted from blood, obtained in a trial of the OX40 agonist ivuxolimab. The clonotype originates from an adult with an advanced solid tumor such as melanoma, head and neck, liver or kidney cancer. The CDR3 is CASSQGETGNYEQYF. The CDR3 DNA is TGTGCCAGCAGCCAAGGTGAGACAGGGAACTACGAGCAGTACTTC.